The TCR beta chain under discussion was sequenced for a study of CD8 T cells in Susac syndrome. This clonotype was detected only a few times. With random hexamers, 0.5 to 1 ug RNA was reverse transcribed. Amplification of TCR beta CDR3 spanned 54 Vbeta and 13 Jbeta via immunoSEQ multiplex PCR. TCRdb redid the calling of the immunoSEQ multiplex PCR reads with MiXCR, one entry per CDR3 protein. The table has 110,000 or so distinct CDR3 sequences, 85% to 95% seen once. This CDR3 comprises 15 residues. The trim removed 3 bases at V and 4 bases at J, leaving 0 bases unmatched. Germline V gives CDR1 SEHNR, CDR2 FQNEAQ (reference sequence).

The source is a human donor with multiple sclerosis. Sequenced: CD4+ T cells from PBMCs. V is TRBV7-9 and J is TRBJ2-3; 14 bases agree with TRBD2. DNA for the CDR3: TGTGCCAGCAGCTTGACTAGCGGGGGGGCAGATACGCAGTATTTT. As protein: CASSLTSGGADTQYF.